This entry concerns a single T cell receptor beta chain. This receptor's antigen is unknown. Base qualities are not at hand, and no much larger clone is one base apart. Ficoll-Paque density gradient centrifugation was the method used to isolate PBMCs. Sequencing relied on an Illumina NovaSeq 6000. TCRalpha and TCRbeta cDNA libraries were constructed by 5'RACE with constant-segment primers, with sample barcodes and unique molecular identifiers being introduced. Trizol reagent was used to extract RNA from every sample. Library amplification was performed in two PCR steps, and a second sample barcode and Illumina TruSeq adapters were introduced in the second step. Sequencing of the libraries was done on an Illumina NovaSeq, producing 2 x 150 bp paired-end reads. The paper's data handling went like this. Reads were demultiplexed and collapsed into UMI-guided consensus sequences with migec v1.2.7. Using mixcr v2.1.11, UMI consensuses were aligned to TRA and TRB V and J templates and then assembled into clonotypes. A clonotype was counted as expanded or contracted only when both edgeR and NoisET called the clonotype significant, with the noise models trained on biological replicates. For edgeR calls, the thresholds were a false discovery rate-adjusted p below 0.01 and a log2 fold-change of 1. PCA with hierarchical clustering of max-normalized trajectories of the 1000 most abundant clonotypes was used as exploratory dynamics analysis. Each responding clone was given a CD4 or CD8 phenotype based on the CD4+ and CD8+ repertoires, which had been sequenced separately. Using fastp at Q25 and MiXCR, TCRdb reprocessed the public reads and kept productive beta chains. Each entry is one CDR3 protein sequence, shown with its most common DNA and genes. These V and J calls rely on TCRdb rather than the paper's analysis. Within this sample are about 320,000 distinct CDR3 sequences, with around 15% of them counted one time only. Approximately 22% of the sample is taken by the ten largest.

Sequences DFQATT (CDR1) and SNEGSKA (CDR2) are obtained from the germline V gene (reference sequence). V is pared back by 3 bases and J by 4 bases, with 19 bases lying between the germline termini. Spanning cysteine to phenylalanine, the CDR3 consists of 15 amino acids. The DNA shown is the 45-base CDR3, in frame from base 1. The entry originates in a study of T-cell memory formation after mild COVID-19 (dated by TCRdb to about 2021). For the study in its entirety: Most TCR sequence clusters were specific to one of the two donors. In a couple of donors, T-cell clones that expanded and contracted after mild COVID-19 were followed by sequencing TCRalpha and TCRbeta repertoires longitudinally. The cohort comprised two young, previously healthy adult volunteers, one female and one male. What the authors observed across the whole study: SARS-CoV-2 specificity was not confirmed for the second-wave clones peaking on day 37. Clones that contracted from day 15 to 85 showed balanced CD4/CD8 phenotypes, whereas a second wave of clones that expanded from day 15 to 37 leaned towards CD4+. Some responding clones were found in pre-infection memory, which suggests that pre-existing cross-reactive memory T cells took part in the SARS-CoV-2 response. Contracting CD4+ clones were found mainly in CM and EM memory subsets, while CD8+ clones were enriched in EMRA. Only a couple of mild cases were covered by the study, and larger cohorts that include severe cases with pre-infection samples were considered necessary.

The rearrangement combines TRBV20-1 with TRBJ2-7, and perhaps TRBD1 as D gene, on 6 matching bases. The material sequenced was PBMCs or a T cell subset sorted from them (not recorded which). The source of this sequence is a man between 18 and 35 years old who had mild COVID-19 (a few samples of this study predate the infection). The sample titles of this study are shuffled in the database, so cell type and time point are left out; the donor was told from shared clones. The CDR3: CSARPFTGTEYEQYF. DNA sequence: TGCAGTGCTAGGCCATTCACAGGGACGGAATACGAGCAGTACTTC.